This T cell receptor (beta chain) was recovered during a study of blood T cell repertoires in COVID-19. Study information: The analysed material was cDNA or gDNA that came from T cells, B-cell-depleted T cells, or PBMCs.

Germline CDR1 reads MNHEY; CDR2 reads SVGAGI. V shed 6 bases, J shed 4 bases, and the junction held 3 bases outside the gene matches. CDR3 length: 13 amino acids. This clone was seen just once. Enrolled through a virtual design, the participants were between roughly 18 and 89 years of age and came from 24 US areas. Self-reported history from a screening survey and questionnaire set each donor's cohort. Per the authors' pipeline: It was from reference gene primer amplification that nucleated cell counts were estimated. Profiling relied on immunoSEQ multiplex PCR, and the TCRdb table lists in-frame clones only, not all of them. V and J calls and clone size are those listed in that table; D and trimming were worked out from the DNA. Of some 290,000 clones listed, 90% are singletons.

The clonotype originates from a woman younger than 45 who had been exposed to COVID-19. The V gene is TRBV6-5, the J gene TRBJ1-5; 7 bases are shared with TRBD1. Input material: PBMCs or T cells enriched from blood (not recorded which). CDR3 DNA: TGTGCCAGCAGGGAGACAGGGAATCAGCCCCAGCATTTT. Protein sequence: CASRETGNQPQHF.